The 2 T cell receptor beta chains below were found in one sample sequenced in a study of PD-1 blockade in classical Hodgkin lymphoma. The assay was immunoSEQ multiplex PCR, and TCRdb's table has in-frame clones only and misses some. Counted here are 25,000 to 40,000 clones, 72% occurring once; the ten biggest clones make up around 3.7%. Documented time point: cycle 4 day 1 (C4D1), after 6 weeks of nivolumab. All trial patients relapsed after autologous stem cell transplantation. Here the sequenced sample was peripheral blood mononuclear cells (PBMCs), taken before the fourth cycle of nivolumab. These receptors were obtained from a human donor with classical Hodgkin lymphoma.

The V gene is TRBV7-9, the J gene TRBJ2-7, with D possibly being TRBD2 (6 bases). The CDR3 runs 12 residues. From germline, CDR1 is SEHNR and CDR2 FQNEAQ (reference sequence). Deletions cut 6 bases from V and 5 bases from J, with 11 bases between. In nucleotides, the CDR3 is TGTGCCAGCAGTCCGGCGGGGAACGAGCAGTACTTC. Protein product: CASSPAGNEQYF.

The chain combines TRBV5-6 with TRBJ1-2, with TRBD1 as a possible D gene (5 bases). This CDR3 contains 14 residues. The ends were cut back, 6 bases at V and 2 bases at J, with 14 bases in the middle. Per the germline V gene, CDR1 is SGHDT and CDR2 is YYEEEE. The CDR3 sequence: CASTWGGSNYGYTF. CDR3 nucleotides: TGTGCCAGCACCTGGGGGGGTTCAAACTATGGCTACACCTTC.